This T cell receptor (beta chain) was identified during a study of OX40 agonist ivuxolimab in advanced cancers. General study points: Compared with others, partial responders at 0.1-3.0 mg/kg displayed clonal expansion among the lowest. Normalized T-cell clonal expansion was also low in a subset of nonresponders.

The germline CDR1 and CDR2 sequences are ENHRY and SYGVKD. The CDR3 sequence is 15 residues long. V was trimmed by 10 bases and J by 2 bases, leaving 19 bases between them. Some clones are missing from TCRdb's copy, which holds only in-frame ones; the method was immunoSEQ multiplex PCR. This table has approximately 52,000 clones, roughly 84% appearing once. Regarding this clone: Its antigen is unknown.

The sequences come from CD4+ or CD8+ T cells sorted from blood, collected in a trial of the OX40 agonist ivuxolimab. This TCR was sampled from an adult with an advanced solid tumor such as melanoma, head and neck, liver or kidney cancer. The chain has TRBV10-3 and TRBJ2-3; D is tentatively TRBD1 or TRBD2 (7 bases each). The CDR3 spells CATAPGGGYTDTQYF. CDR3 DNA sequence: TGTGCCACCGCCCCAGGGGGGGGATACACAGATACGCAGTATTTT.